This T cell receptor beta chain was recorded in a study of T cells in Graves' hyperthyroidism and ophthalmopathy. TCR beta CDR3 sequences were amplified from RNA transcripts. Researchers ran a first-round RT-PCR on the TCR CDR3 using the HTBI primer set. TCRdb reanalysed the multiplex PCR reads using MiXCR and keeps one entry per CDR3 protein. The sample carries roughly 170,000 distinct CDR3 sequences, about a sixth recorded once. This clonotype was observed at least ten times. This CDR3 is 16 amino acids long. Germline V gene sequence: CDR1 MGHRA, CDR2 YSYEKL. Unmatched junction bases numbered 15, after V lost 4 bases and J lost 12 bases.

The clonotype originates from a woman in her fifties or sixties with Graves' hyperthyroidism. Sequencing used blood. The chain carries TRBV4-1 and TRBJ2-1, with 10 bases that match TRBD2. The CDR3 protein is CASSRISGGRPYVQFF. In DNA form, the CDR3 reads TGCGCCAGCAGCCGGATTAGCGGGGGGCGACCGTATGTGCAGTTCTTC.